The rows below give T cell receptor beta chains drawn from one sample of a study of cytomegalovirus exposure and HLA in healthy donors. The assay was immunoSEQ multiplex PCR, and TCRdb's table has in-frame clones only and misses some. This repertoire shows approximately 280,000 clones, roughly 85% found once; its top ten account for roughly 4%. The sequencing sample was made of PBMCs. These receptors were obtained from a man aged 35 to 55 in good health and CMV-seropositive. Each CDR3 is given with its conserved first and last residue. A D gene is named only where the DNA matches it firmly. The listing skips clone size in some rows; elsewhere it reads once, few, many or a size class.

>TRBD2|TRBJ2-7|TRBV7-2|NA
CASSPRLAGGPDEQYF
TGTGCCAGCAGCCCGAGACTAGCGGGAGGTCCGGACGAGCAGTACTTC
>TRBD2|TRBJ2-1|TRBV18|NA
CASSPPSGTNEQFF
TGTGCCAGCTCACCCCCTAGCGGGACGAATGAGCAGTTCTTC
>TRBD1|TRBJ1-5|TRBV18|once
CASSDTGGDQPQHF
TGTGCCAGCTCAGATACAGGGGGGGATCAGCCCCAGCATTTT
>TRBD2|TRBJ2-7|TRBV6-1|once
CASSDKPSGTSYEQYF
TGTGCCAGCAGTGATAAACCTAGCGGGACTTCCTACGAGCAGTACTTC
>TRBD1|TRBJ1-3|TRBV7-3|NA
CASSLTGGADTIYF
TGTGCCAGCAGCCTCACAGGGGGCGCGGACACCATATATTTT
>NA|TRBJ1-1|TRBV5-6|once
CASSFGPTDTEAFF
TGTGCCAGCAGCTTTGGGCCGACAGACACTGAAGCTTTCTTT
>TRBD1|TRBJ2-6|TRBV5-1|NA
CASSFSGTGGRGANVLTF
TGCGCCAGCAGCTTCTCCGGGACAGGGGGGAGGGGGGCCAACGTCCTGACTTTC
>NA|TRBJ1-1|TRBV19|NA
CASYPQLGGNTEAFF
TGTGCCAGCTACCCCCAATTGGGGGGAAACACTGAAGCTTTCTTT
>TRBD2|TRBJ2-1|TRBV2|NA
CASRRLAGNTHNEQFF
TGTGCCAGCAGGCGACTAGCGGGCAATACCCACAATGAGCAGTTCTTC
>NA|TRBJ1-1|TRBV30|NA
CAWRTGSSTEAFF
TGTGCCTGGAGGACAGGCTCGAGCACTGAAGCTTTCTTT
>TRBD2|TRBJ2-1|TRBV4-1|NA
CASSQNRASGRSDEQFF
TGCGCCAGCAGCCAAAATCGAGCCAGCGGGAGATCGGATGAGCAGTTCTTC
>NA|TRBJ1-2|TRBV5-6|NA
CASSLWVQGGGYGYTF
TGTGCCAGCAGCTTGTGGGTCCAGGGCGGGGGATATGGCTACACCTTC
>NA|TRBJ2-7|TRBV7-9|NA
CASSLALSSSAERSYEQYF
TGTGCCAGCAGCTTAGCGCTAAGTTCTTCGGCGGAGCGCTCCTACGAGCAGTACTTC
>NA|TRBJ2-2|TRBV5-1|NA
CASSDRGTNGELFF
TGCGCCAGCAGCGACCGCGGGACGAACGGGGAGCTGTTTTTT
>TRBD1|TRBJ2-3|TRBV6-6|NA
CASRTGQGFNTQYF
TGTGCCAGCAGAACGGGACAGGGATTTAATACGCAGTATTTT
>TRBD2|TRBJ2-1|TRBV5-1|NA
CASSLSGRIGNEQFF
TGCGCCAGCAGCTTAAGCGGGAGAATCGGCAATGAGCAGTTCTTC
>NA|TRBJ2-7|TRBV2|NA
CASRGQIISYEQYF
TGTGCCAGCAGAGGACAGATTATCTCCTACGAGCAGTACTTC
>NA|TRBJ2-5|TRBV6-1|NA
CASSYGQSQETQYF
TGTGCCAGCAGCTACGGACAGAGCCAAGAGACCCAGTACTTC
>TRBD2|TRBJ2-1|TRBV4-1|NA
CASSQEHTGTSGRGEQFF
TGCGCCAGCAGCCAAGAACATACCGGGACTAGCGGGAGAGGGGAGCAGTTCTTC
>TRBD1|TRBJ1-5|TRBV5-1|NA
CASSLGTVNQPQHF
TGCGCCAGCAGCCTAGGGACAGTGAATCAGCCCCAGCATTTT
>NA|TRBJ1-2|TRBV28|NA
CASSLRPRTAYGYTF
TGTGCCAGCAGTTTACGTCCCCGGACAGCCTATGGCTACACCTTC
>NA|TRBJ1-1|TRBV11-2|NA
CASSSVNTEAFF
TGTGCCAGCAGCTCGGTCAACACTGAAGCTTTCTTT
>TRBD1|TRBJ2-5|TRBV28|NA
CASSLFQGVGETQYF
TGTGCCAGCAGCCTTTTCCAGGGGGTGGGAGAGACCCAGTACTTC
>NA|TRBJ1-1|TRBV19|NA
CASSSRPARGTEALF
TGTGCCAGTAGTTCAAGACCGGCCAGGGGCACTGAAGCTCTCTTT
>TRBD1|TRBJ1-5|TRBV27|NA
CASSWTGGSQPQHF
TGTGCCAGCAGTTGGACAGGGGGCAGTCAGCCCCAGCATTTT
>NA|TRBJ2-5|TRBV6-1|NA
CASSVGGEETQYF
TGTGCCAGCAGTGTAGGAGGGGAAGAGACCCAGTACTTC
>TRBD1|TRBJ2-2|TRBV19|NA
CAARGLGTGELFF
TGTGCTGCCAGGGGGCTAGGCACCGGGGAGCTGTTTTTT
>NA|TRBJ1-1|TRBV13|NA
CASSLWGGPDGERTEAFF
TGTGCCAGCAGCTTATGGGGGGGGCCGGACGGAGAGAGAACTGAAGCTTTCTTT
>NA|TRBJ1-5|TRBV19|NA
CASSPPAYSNQPQHF
TGTGCCAGTAGTCCCCCCGCGTATAGCAATCAGCCCCAGCATTTT
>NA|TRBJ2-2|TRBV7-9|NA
CSSSRWVGAPNTGELFF
TGTTCCAGCAGCCGCTGGGTGGGAGCCCCGAACACCGGGGAGCTGTTTTTT
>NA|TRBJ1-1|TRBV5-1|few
CASSFLNGGTEAFF
TGCGCCAGCAGCTTTCTTAACGGGGGCACTGAAGCTTTCTTT
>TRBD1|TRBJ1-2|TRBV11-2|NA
CASSSLQGASYGYTF
TGTGCCAGCAGCTCCCTCCAGGGGGCCAGCTATGGCTACACCTTC
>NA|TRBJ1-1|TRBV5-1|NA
CASSFYGPFPNTEAFF
TGCGCCAGCAGCTTTTATGGCCCGTTTCCGAACACTGAAGCTTTCTTT
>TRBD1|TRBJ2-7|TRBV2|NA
CASRNTGGLIYEQYF
TGTGCCAGCAGGAACACAGGGGGATTGATCTACGAGCAGTACTTC
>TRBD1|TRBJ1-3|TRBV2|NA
CASRLPGQGTGNTIYF
TGTGCCAGCCGATTACCGGGACAGGGGACCGGAAACACCATATATTTT
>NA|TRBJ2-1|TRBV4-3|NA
CASSQDVAVNEQFF
TGCGCCAGCAGCCAAGATGTGGCAGTCAATGAGCAGTTCTTC
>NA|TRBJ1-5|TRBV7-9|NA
CASSPNHRDPQHF
TGTGCCAGCAGCCCAAACCACAGGGATCCCCAGCATTTT
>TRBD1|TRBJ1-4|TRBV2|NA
CASSHRQGAREKLFF
TGTGCCAGCAGTCATAGACAGGGCGCAAGAGAAAAACTGTTTTTT
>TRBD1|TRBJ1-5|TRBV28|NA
CASSLGTVNQPQHF
TGTGCCAGCAGTTTGGGGACAGTTAATCAGCCCCAGCATTTT
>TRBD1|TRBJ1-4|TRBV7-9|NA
CSSSLPGQWLFF
TGTTCCAGCAGCCTCCCGGGACAGTGGCTGTTTTTT
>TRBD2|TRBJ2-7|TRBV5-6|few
CASSLAGGPIEQYF
TGTGCCAGCAGCTTGGCGGGAGGGCCTATCGAGCAGTACTTC
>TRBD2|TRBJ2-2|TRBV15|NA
CATSRGGASGRSGELFF
TGTGCCACCAGCAGAGGGGGCGCTAGCGGGAGGTCCGGGGAGCTGTTTTTT
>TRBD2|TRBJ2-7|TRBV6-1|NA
CASSDLAGGPYEQYF
TGTGCCAGCAGTGATTTGGCGGGAGGCCCCTACGAGCAGTACTTC
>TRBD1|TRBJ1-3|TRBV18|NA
CASSQDRGSAGNTIYF
TGTGCCAGCTCACAGGACAGGGGTTCGGCTGGAAACACCATATATTTT
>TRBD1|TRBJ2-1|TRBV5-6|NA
CASSLGQGAGEQFF
TGTGCCAGCAGCTTGGGACAGGGGGCGGGTGAGCAGTTCTTC
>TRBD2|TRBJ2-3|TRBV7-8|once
CASSFTSGRRDTQYF
TGTGCCAGCAGCTTCACTAGCGGGAGAAGAGATACGCAGTATTTT
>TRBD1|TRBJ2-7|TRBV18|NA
CASSPGTGTVYEQYF
TGTGCCAGCTCACCCGGGACAGGGACGGTCTACGAGCAGTACTTC
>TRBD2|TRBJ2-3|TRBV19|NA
CASRLGTSVSTDTQYF
TGTGCCAGTAGGCTAGGGACTAGCGTTAGCACAGATACGCAGTATTTT
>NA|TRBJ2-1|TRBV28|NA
CASSLVARYNEQFF
TGTGCCAGCAGTTTAGTAGCTCGTTACAATGAGCAGTTCTTC
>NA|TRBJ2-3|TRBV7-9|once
CASTAGEYTQYF
TGTGCCAGCACCGCAGGGGAGTATACGCAGTATTTT
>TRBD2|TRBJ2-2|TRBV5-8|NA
CASSQMKVAGTNTGELFF
TGTGCCAGCAGCCAAATGAAGGTAGCGGGGACGAACACCGGGGAGCTGTTTTTT
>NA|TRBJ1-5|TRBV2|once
CASSELGQNNQPQHF
TGTGCCAGCAGTGAACTAGGACAGAACAATCAGCCCCAGCATTTT